A single sample gave rise to the 16 T cell receptor beta chains below, sequenced in a study of T-cell reconstitution after alpha-beta-depleted transplantation in children. During its preparation, the TCRbeta library received unique molecular identifiers. In TCRdb, the PCR reads were re-called with MiXCR into one record per CDR3 protein. The sample has 280,000 or so distinct CDR3 sequences, more than 9% seen once. The specimen comprised peripheral blood, sampled 180 days after TCRalphabeta/CD19-depleted stem cell transplant. These TCRs come from a male patient between 2 and 10 years old who had a stem cell transplant for chronic granulomatous disease, so the T cells may come from the graft donor.

This clonotype has ten or more counts. V gene TRBV29-1 combines with J gene TRBJ1-4; 10 bases match TRBD1. The ends lost 6 bases at V and 3 bases at J; junction bases unmatched: 7. Germline V CDR1 and CDR2: SQVTM, ANQGSEA. The CDR3 consists of 15 residues. The CDR3 spells CSVTGTGVPNEKLFF. The CDR3, as DNA: TGCAGCGTGACCGGGACAGGGGTCCCTAATGAAAAACTGTTTTTT.

This clonotype was seen at least ten times. J is TRBJ1-2 and V is TRBV10-3; tentatively, D is TRBD1 (5 bases). In germline, CDR1 is ENHRY, CDR2 SYGVKD. The CDR3 is 13 residues long. Trimming pared 7 bases from V and 4 bases from J, leaving 13 bases between. The CDR3 coding sequence is TGTGCCATCAAGGGGCCTTTGCCCTATGGCTACACCTTC. Residues: CAIKGPLPYGYTF.

This clonotype has ten or more counts. The gene calls are TRBV6-5 and TRBJ2-2; no clear D gene. Germline values: CDR1 MNHEY, CDR2 SVGAGI. Trimming took 4 bases from V and 0 from J, leaving 9 bases between them. This CDR3 is 15 amino acids long. The chain's CDR3 is CASSSDRANTGELFF. In nucleotides, the CDR3 is TGTGCCAGCAGTTCCGATAGGGCGAACACCGGGGAGCTGTTTTTT.

The CDR3: CASSPGQAQETQYF. CDR3 in DNA: TGTGCCAGCAGTCCGGGACAGGCCCAAGAGACCCAGTACTTC. The chain links TRBV12-3 or TRBV12-4 to TRBJ2-5; 8 bases agree with TRBD1. This CDR3 region has 14 residues. V shed 5 bases, J shed 1 base, and the junction held 3 bases outside the gene matches.

In this sample, this clonotype turned up many times. The gene calls are TRBV7-9 and TRBJ2-7, with TRBD2 matching over 10 bases. Germline CDR1 SEHNR, CDR2 FQNEAQ (reference sequence). The CDR3 loop spans 15 amino acids. V gave up 0 bases and J gave up 7 bases; unmatched junction bases: 6. The CDR3 DNA reads as TGTGCCAGCAGCTTAGCGGCTAGCGGGAGTGGTGAGCAGTACTTC. This codes for CASSLAASGSGEQYF.

This clonotype ranks as medium-sized (0.01 to 0.1%). The chain employs TRBV5-1 and TRBJ2-1, with D unclear. This CDR3 has 11 residues. Germline CDR1 SGHRS, CDR2 YFSETQ. The V and J ends lost 4 bases and 10 bases respectively, with 9 bases between them. CDR3 in amino acids: CASSLYEEQFF. CDR3 nucleotide sequence: TGCGCCAGCAGCCTGTACGAGGAGCAGTTCTTC. The whole variable domain, remainder taken from reference TRBV5-1 and TRBJ2-1, is KAGVTQTPRYLIKTRGQQVTLSCSPISGHRSVSWYQQTPGQGLQFLFEYFSETQRNKGNFPGRFSGRQFSNSRSEMNVSTLELGDSALYLCASSLYEEQFFGPGTRLTVL.

In this sample, this clonotype turned up many times. The chain employs TRBV3-1 and TRBJ2-7; 9 bases map to TRBD1. Per the germline V gene, CDR1 is LGHDT and CDR2 is YNNKEL (reference sequence). There are 14 residues in the CDR3. Trimming removed 3 bases from V and 7 bases from J; junction bases left unmatched: 7. CDR3 DNA: TGTGCCAGCAGCCATCGACAGGGGGTCCCTGAGCAGTACTTC. It translates to CASSHRQGVPEQYF.

Details on this clonotype: This sequence may be a read error, since a much larger clone differs from it by one base. The V gene is TRBV20-1, the J gene TRBJ1-5; 9 bases fit TRBD1. CDR1 and CDR2 from the germline V gene are DFQATT and SNEGSKA (reference sequence). The CDR3 contains 14 residues. Losses at the gene ends were 3 bases for V and 6 bases for J; bases not matched to a gene: 6. The CDR3 loop reads CSARDRGFSQPQHF. CDR3 bases: TGCAGTGCTAGGGACAGGGGCTTTTCTCAGCCCCAGCATTTT.

This clonotype has ten or more counts. The chain couples TRBV13 to TRBJ2-3, with D possibly being TRBD1 (5 bases). The germline gives CDR1 PRHDT, CDR2 FYEKMQ (reference sequence). V was shortened by 2 bases and J by 4 bases, with 13 bases between the two germline ends. The length of the CDR3 is 15 residues. The CDR3 nucleotides read TGTGCCAGCAGCTTACCTAGGGGCAGTCCAGATACGCAGTATTTT. The encoded protein is CASSLPRGSPDTQYF.

In this sample, this clonotype turned up many times. V usage is TRBV2 and J usage is TRBJ1-1, with D hard to call. V lost 3 bases, J lost 3 bases, and 2 bases lay in between. The germline CDR1 and CDR2 sequences are SNHLY and FYNNEI. This CDR3 has 11 residues. The CDR3 reads CASSDHTEAFF. The CDR3 DNA reads as TGTGCCAGCAGTGACCACACTGAAGCTTTCTTT.

A note on this clonotype: A read error is likely, as this CDR3 ends without the conserved phenylalanine or tryptophan. The CDR3 DNA reads as TGTGCCAGCTCACCAATAGGACAGCTTAACACTGAAGCTTTCTCT. Residues: CASSPIGQLNTEAFS. The chain carries TRBV18 and TRBJ1-1; the D gene is possibly TRBD1 (6 bases). The CDR3 has 15 residues. Germline V gene sequence: CDR1 KGHSH, CDR2 LQKENI. The V end was cut by 2 bases, the J end by 2 bases, with 12 bases between.

This clonotype was observed many times. The chain carries TRBV5-1 and TRBJ2-3; 7 bases agree with TRBD2. The CDR3 runs 16 residues. Germline V gives CDR1 SGHRS, CDR2 YFSETQ. The J segment lost 3 bases and the V segment lost 4 bases, leaving 11 bases of the junction unmatched. The CDR3 is CASSLELARETDTQYF. CDR3 DNA: TGCGCCAGCAGCCTGGAACTAGCGAGGGAAACAGATACGCAGTATTTT.

The chain combines TRBV3-1 with TRBJ2-3; 8 positions match TRBD2. Germline V lookup: CDR1 LGHDT, CDR2 YNNKEL (reference sequence). CDR3 length: 18 amino acids. V gave up 3 bases and J gave up 2 bases; unmatched junction bases: 13. CDR3 protein: CASSQFGRGNGATDTQYF. In DNA form, the CDR3 reads TGTGCCAGCAGCCAGTTCGGGAGGGGGAATGGGGCCACAGATACGCAGTATTTT.

There are many counts of this clonotype. The chain links TRBV20-1 to TRBJ2-7, with D perhaps assigned TRBD1 or TRBD2 (5 bases each). CDR1 and CDR2 from the germline V gene are DFQATT and SNEGSKA (reference sequence). The CDR3 loop spans 13 amino acids. Trimming took off 1 base at V and 7 bases at J, with 14 bases between the two ends. The CDR3 here is CSARAAGWGEQYF. The CDR3 coding sequence is TGCAGTGCTAGAGCGGCAGGGTGGGGGGAGCAGTACTTC.

The rearrangement links TRBV19 to TRBJ1-1, with D possibly matching TRBD1 (6 bases). The germline CDR1 and CDR2 sequences are LNHDA and SQIVND (reference sequence). The CDR3 length is 16 residues. Trimming stripped 4 bases from V and 0 bases from J, with 15 bases between. CDR3 in amino acids: CASSTLTGSMNTEAFF. DNA of the CDR3: TGTGCCAGTAGTACCCTCACAGGGTCCATGAACACTGAAGCTTTCTTT.

There are many counts of this clonotype. The rearrangement uses TRBV5-6 and TRBJ2-1, with D perhaps TRBD2 (7 bases). The CDR3 is 16 residues long. Germline V lookup: CDR1 SGHDT, CDR2 YYEEEE. V was shortened by 4 bases and J by 1 base, with 15 bases between the two germline ends. CDR3 sequence (DNA): TGTGCCAGCAGCGATCAGGGGCGGGGGTCCTACAATGAGCAGTTCTTC. Translating gives CASSDQGRGSYNEQFF.